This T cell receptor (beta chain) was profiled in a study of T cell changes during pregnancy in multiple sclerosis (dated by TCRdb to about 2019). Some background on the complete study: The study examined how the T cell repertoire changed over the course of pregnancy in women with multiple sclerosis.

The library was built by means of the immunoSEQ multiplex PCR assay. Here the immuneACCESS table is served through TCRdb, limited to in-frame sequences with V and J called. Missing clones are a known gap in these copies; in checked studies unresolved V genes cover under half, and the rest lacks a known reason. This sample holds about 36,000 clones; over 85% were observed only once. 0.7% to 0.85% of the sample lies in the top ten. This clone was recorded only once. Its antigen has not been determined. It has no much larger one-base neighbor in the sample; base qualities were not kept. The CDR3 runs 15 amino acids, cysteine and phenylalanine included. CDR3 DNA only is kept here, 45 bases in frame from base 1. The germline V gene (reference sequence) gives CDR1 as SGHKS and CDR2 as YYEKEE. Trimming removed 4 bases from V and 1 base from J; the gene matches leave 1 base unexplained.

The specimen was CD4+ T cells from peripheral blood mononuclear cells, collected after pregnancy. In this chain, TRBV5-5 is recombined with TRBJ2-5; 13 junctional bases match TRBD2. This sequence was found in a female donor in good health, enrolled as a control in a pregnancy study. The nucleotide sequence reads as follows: TGTGCCAGCAGCAGACTAGCGGGGGGCCAAGAGACCCAGTACTTC. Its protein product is CASSRLAGGQETQYF.